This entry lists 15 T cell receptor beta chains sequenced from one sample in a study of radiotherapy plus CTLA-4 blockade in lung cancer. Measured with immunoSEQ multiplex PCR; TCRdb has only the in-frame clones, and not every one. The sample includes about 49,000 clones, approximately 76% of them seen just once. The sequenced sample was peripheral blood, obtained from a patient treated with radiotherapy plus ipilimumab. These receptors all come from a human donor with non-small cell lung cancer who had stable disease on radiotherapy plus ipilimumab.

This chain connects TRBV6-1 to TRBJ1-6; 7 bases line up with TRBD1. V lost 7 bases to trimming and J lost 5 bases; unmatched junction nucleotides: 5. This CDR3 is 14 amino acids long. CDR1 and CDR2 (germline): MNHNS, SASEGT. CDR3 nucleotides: TGTGCCAGCACCCGGGACAGCCATAATTCACCCCTCCACTTT. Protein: CASTRDSHNSPLHF.

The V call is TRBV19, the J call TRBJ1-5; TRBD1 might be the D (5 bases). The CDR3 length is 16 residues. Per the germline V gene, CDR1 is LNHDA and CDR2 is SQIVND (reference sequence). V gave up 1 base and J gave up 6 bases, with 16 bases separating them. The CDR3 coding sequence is TGTGCCAGTAGTATAGGGAGTGGAGGGGTTTTTCAGCCCCAGCATTTT. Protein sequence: CASSIGSGGVFQPQHF.

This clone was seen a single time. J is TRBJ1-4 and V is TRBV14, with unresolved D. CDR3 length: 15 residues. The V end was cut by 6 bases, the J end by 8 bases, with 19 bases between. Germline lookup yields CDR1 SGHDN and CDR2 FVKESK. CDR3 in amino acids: CASSKPGPLGEKLFF. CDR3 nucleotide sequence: TGTGCCAGCAGTAAACCCGGGCCGCTGGGCGAAAAACTGTTTTTT.

The CDR3, as DNA: TGTGCCAGCAGCCAACAGGGATTCAATCAGCCCCAGCATTTT. Protein sequence: CASSQQGFNQPQHF. The chain employs TRBV2 and TRBJ1-5; D is perhaps TRBD1 (6 bases). V was cut by 6 bases and J by 3 bases, with 12 bases left in between. Germline values: CDR1 SNHLY, CDR2 FYNNEI. This CDR3 comprises 14 residues.

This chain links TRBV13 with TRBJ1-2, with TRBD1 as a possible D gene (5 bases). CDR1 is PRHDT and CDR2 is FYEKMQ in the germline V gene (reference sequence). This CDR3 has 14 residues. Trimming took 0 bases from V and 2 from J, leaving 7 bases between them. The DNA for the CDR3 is TGTGCCAGCAGCTTAGGGTCAGGGAACTATGGCTACACCTTC. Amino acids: CASSLGSGNYGYTF.

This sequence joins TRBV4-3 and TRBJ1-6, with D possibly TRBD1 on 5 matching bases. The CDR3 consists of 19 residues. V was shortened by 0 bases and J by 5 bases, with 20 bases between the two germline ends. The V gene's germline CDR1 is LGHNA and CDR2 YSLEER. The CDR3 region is CASSQDRQGSGPNNSPLHF. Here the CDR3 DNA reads TGCGCCAGCAGCCAAGATCGGCAGGGCTCGGGGCCTAATAATTCACCCCTCCACTTT.

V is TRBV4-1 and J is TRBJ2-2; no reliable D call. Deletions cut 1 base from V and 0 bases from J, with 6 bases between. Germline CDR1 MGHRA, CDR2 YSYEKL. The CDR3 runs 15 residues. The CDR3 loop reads CASSQGTTNTGELFF. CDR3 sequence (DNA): TGCGCCAGCAGCCAAGGCACTACGAACACCGGGGAGCTGTTTTTT.

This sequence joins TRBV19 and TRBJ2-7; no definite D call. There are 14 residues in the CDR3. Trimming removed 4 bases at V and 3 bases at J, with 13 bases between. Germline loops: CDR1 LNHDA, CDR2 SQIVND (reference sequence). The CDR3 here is CASSTGLQSYEQYF. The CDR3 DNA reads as TGTGCCAGTAGTACCGGCCTACAAAGCTACGAGCAGTACTTC.

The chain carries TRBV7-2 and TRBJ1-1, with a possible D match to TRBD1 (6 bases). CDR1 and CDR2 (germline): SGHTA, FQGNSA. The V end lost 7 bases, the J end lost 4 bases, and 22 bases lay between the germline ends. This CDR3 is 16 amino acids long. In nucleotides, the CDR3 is TGTGCCAGCAAATTTACCTCCGGGACACGGGGCACTGAAGCTTTCTTT. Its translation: CASKFTSGTRGTEAFF.

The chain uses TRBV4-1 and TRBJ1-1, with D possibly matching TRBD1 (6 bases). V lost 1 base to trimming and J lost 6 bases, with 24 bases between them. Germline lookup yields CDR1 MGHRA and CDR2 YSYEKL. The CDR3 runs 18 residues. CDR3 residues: CASSQVWRGPRGWAEAFF. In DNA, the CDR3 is TGCGCCAGCAGCCAAGTATGGAGGGGCCCTAGGGGGTGGGCTGAAGCTTTCTTT.

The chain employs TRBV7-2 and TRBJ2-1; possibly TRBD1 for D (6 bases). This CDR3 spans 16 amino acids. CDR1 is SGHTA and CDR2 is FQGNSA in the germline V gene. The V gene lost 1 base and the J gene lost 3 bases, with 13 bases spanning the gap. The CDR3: CASSLVQGPHYNEQFF. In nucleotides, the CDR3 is TGTGCCAGCAGCTTAGTGCAGGGGCCCCACTACAATGAGCAGTTCTTC.

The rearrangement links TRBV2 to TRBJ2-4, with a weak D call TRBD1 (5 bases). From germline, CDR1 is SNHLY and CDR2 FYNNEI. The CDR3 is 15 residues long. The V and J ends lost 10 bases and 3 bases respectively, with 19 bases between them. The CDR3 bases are TGTGCCACCTCGACAGACCGGCAGGTCAAAAACATTCAGTACTTC. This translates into CATSTDRQVKNIQYF.

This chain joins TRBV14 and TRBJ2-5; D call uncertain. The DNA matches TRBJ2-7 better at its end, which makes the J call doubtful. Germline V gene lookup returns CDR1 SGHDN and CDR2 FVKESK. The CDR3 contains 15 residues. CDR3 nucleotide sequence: TGTGCCAGCAGCCAAGTTTTGAACAGACCCTACGAGCAGTACTTC. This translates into CASSQVLNRPYEQYF.

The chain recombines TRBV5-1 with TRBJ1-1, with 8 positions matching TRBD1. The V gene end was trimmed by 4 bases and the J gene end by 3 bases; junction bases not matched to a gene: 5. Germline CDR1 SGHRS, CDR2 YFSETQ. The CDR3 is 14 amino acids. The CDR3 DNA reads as TGCGCCAGCAGCCCCGGGACAGGCGACACTGAAGCTTTCTTT. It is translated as CASSPGTGDTEAFF.

The CDR3 sequence is CASSLTPGARDTGELFF. CDR3 sequence (DNA): TGTGCCAGCAGTTTAACCCCAGGGGCGCGAGACACCGGGGAGCTGTTTTTT. The chain recombines TRBV27 with TRBJ2-2; perhaps TRBD1 as D (6 bases). The V end was cut by 2 bases, the J end by 3 bases, with 16 bases between. There are 17 residues in the CDR3. Germline V CDR1 and CDR2: MNHEY, SMNVEV (reference sequence).